The sequence of this TCR beta chain was determined in a study of shared clonotypes between healthy human individuals. CDR1 and CDR2 from the germline V gene are KGHSH and LQKENI. The CDR3 spans 15 residues. V was clipped by 3 bases and J by 6 bases; unmatched bases: 7. Over several immunoSEQ plates, each subset's genomic DNA was distributed in even portions. TCRdb keeps only in-frame clones here, not all; method: immunoSEQ multiplex PCR. The sample shows 1.6 million or so clones, approximately 98.5% of them seen only once. Findings and limits, study-wide: Richness estimates generally favored naive over memory subsets.

CD45RA+ naive and CD45RA-negative memory subsets were separated from CD4+ cells. Notes on this clone: What it binds is unknown.

This chain connects TRBV18 to TRBJ2-2, with TRBD2 identical over 7 bases. Sequenced input: naive CD4+ T cells sorted from blood. Subset described: CD45RA+ positively selected. The TCR originated in a young man in good health. DNA for the CDR3: TGTGCCAGCTCACCTCCCGGGACTAAACCCGGGGAGCTGTTTTTT. It is translated as CASSPPGTKPGELFF. The variable domain in full, completed from reference TRBV18 and TRBJ2-2, reads NAGVMQNPRHLVRRRGQEARLRCSPMKGHSHVYWYRQLPEEGLKFMVYLQKENIIDESGMPKERFSAEFPKEGPSILRIQQVVRGDSAAYFCASSPPGTKPGELFFGEGSRLTVL.